The rows below give T cell receptor beta chains drawn from one sample of a study of cytomegalovirus exposure and HLA in healthy donors. Produced via immunoSEQ multiplex PCR; TCRdb's table is partial and in-frame only. The sample shows 110,000 to 150,000 clones, roughly 65% of them seen only once. Sequenced: PBMCs. The receptor set was obtained from a man between 60 and 70 years old in good health and CMV-seronegative. Both conserved end residues are part of each CDR3. Each record gives: J gene, clone size, D gene, V gene, CDR3 DNA, CDR3 protein. The D gene is left open where the match is weak. The size entry is marked missing in some rows and otherwise reads once, few, many or a size class.

TRBJ2-7,-,TRBD2,TRBV5-1,TGCGCCAGCAGCTTGGAGACTAGCGGGTTTCAGCAGTACTTC,CASSLETSGFQQYF
TRBJ2-3,-,-,TRBV7-9,TGTGCCAGCGGCCGAGAGGTCCCAGATACGCAGTATTTT,CASGREVPDTQYF
TRBJ2-5,-,TRBD2,TRBV2,TGTGCCAGCAGATTACTAGCGGGAGGGCAAGAGACCCAGTACTTC,CASRLLAGGQETQYF
TRBJ2-7,-,TRBD2,TRBV5-4,TGTGCCAGCAGCTTGGAAGGGACTAGAGTTGTCGAGCAGTACTTC,CASSLEGTRVVEQYF
TRBJ1-1,-,TRBD1,TRBV7-3,TGTGCCAGCAGCCGCGCTCCGGGACAGGGGAACACTGAAGCTTTCTTT,CASSRAPGQGNTEAFF
TRBJ2-5,-,TRBD1,TRBV7-9,TGTGCCAGCAGCTTAGTGACTGGGGACAGGGAGTGGGAGACCCAGTACTTC,CASSLVTGDREWETQYF
TRBJ1-2,few,-,TRBV18,TGTGCCAGCTCACTCAGGAACTATGGCTACACCTTC,CASSLRNYGYTF
TRBJ2-5,-,-,TRBV15,TGTGCCACCAGCCTGCAAGAGACCCAGTACTTC,CATSLQETQYF
TRBJ2-5,-,TRBD1,TRBV6-1,TGTGCCAGCAGGCGGGGGACAGGGGGCCAAGAGACCCAGTACTTC,CASRRGTGGQETQYF
TRBJ2-1,-,TRBD1,TRBV5-1,TGCGCCAGCAGCCTCCGGACAGGGAATGATGAGCAGTTCTTC,CASSLRTGNDEQFF
TRBJ1-5,-,TRBD1,TRBV10-2,TGCGCCAGCGGACAGGAGTTAGGCAATCAGCCCCAGCATTTT,CASGQELGNQPQHF
TRBJ2-5,-,-,TRBV15,TGTGCCACCAGCAGAGAAGGTGGATCGGGAATAACCCAGTACTTC,CATSREGGSGITQYF
TRBJ1-4,-,-,TRBV29-1,TGCAGCGTTGCACCCGATAACCTAGGAGGAAAGGAAAAACTGTTTTTT,CSVAPDNLGGKEKLFF
TRBJ2-2,-,-,TRBV7-2,TGTGCCAGCAGCCAGGACAGTATGCGCGCCGGGGAGCTGTTTTTT,CASSQDSMRAGELFF
TRBJ1-1,-,-,TRBV18,TGTGCCAGCTCACCTTGGGCAGATGGGAACACTGAAGCTTTCTTT,CASSPWADGNTEAFF
TRBJ2-2,-,-,TRBV5-1,TGCGCCAGCAAGGTAGCAGGGGCCTTGAACACCGGGGAGCTGTTTTTT,CASKVAGALNTGELFF
TRBJ2-7,-,-,TRBV29-1,TGCAGCGTTGAACAGGGCTACGAGCAGTACTTC,CSVEQGYEQYF
TRBJ2-3,-,-,TRBV11-3,TGTGCCAGCAGCACCCGGCAGGGGCTGGGGACAGATACGCAGTATTTT,CASSTRQGLGTDTQYF
TRBJ2-1,-,TRBD2,TRBV7-9,TGTGCCAGCAGCCTAGCGGGAGAGTCCTACAATGAGCAGTTCTTC,CASSLAGESYNEQFF
TRBJ2-1,-,TRBD2,TRBV7-9,TGTGCCAGCAGCTTAACTAGCGGGAACCGATACAATGAGCAGTTCTTC,CASSLTSGNRYNEQFF